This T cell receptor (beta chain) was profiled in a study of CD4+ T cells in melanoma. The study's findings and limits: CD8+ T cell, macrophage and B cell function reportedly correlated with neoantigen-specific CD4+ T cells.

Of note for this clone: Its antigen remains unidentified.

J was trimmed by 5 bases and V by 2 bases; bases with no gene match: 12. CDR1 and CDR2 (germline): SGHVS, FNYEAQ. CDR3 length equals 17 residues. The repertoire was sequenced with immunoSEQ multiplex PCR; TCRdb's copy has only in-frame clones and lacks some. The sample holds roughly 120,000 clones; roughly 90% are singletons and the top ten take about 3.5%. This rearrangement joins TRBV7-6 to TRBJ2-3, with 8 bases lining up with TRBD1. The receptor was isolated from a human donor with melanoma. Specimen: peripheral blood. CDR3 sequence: CASSLSVAGGAVDTQYF. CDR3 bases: TGTGCCAGCAGCTTATCCGTGGCAGGGGGCGCGGTAGATACGCAGTATTTT.